This TCR beta chain was captured by sequencing in a study of early stage breast cancer tumors. The wider study: Of around 15 invasive breast tumors, about a dozen were hormone receptor-positive, HER2-negative. Study conclusions and caveats: Enriched TCRB sequences shared across patients were mostly commonly generated sequences. Comparing each tissue with blood distinguished tumor from normal in about 90% of the 16 patients. Tumors had about 2.5-fold higher T cell density and higher clonality than adjacent normal breast tissue.

The germline gives CDR1 MNHEY, CDR2 SMNVEV (reference sequence). V lost 7 bases and J lost 3, with 12 bases in between. The CDR3 is 13 residues long. This clone has a single count. Its target is not known. Produced via immunoSEQ multiplex PCR; TCRdb's table is partial and in-frame only. The profile shows about 70,000 clones, around 80% of them singletons. This TCR came from a person aged 35-49 years with breast cancer. The sequencing sample was made of blood. This chain connects TRBV27 to TRBJ1-1; D possibly corresponds to TRBD1 (5 bases). This CDR3 reads CASTGRGYTEAFF. The CDR3 nucleotides read TGTGCCAGCACCGGGCGGGGGTACACTGAAGCTTTCTTT.